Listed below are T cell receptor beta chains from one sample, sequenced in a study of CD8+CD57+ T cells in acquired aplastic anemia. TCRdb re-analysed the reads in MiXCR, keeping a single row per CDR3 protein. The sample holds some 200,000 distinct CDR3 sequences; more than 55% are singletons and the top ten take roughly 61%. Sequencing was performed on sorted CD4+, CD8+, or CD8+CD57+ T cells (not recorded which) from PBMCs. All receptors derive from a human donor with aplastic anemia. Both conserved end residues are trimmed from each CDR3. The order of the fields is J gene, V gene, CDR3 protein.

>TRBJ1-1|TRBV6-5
AISESRVTSEAF
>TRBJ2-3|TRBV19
ASSPSAGGTQY
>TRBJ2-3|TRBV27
ASSLPGTSGGSTDTQY
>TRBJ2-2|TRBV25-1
ASSELTPVTGELF
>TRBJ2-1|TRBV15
ATSSPSLMRGTHHEQF
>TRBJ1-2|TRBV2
ARSDRAQGYT
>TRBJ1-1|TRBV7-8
ASSLVGGANTEAF
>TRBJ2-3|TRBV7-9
ASSLSGKTTDTQY
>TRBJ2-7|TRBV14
ASSQTGQRY
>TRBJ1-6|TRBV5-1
ASSLTGQDLRALH
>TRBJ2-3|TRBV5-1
ASSQRDRTSTDTQY
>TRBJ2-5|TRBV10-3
ATRETGSQETQY
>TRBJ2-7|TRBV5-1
ASSLGTSSYEQY
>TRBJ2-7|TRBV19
ASSIGPGGHSYEQY
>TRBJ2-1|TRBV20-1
SAPHSGGYNEQF
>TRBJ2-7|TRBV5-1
ASSEGQGNEQY
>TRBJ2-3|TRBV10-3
AITGRQGATDTRY
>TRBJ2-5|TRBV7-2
ASSLATSGRGETQY
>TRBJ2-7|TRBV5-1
ASSSATGGTMGEQY
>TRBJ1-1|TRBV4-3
ASSQDSRENTEAF
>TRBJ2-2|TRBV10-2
ASKRDTNTGELF
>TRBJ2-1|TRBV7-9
ASSPLGGVGEQF
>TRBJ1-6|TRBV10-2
ASSPLRQGLTSPLH
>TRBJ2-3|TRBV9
ASSVGGLATDTQY
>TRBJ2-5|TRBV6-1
ASSYSGMGKAETQY
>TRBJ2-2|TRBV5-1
ASSQESYGELF
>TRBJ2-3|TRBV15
ATSSPAGRITDTQY
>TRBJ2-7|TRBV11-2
ASSLVGQPAYEQY
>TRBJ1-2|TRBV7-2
ASSLDEGQGRLYGYT
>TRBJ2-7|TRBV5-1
ASRVGSGAYEQY
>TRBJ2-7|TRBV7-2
ASSLESSYEQY
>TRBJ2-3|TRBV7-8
ASNAAGASTDTQY
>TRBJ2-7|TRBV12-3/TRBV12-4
ASSLTAYEQY
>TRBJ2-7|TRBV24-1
ATSDLSYEQY
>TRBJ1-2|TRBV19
ASSDRDRAAYGYT
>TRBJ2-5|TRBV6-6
ASSRDWGRETQY
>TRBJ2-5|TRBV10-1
ASSESNGKGQGNQETQY
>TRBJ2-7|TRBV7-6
ASSEGQSGYEQY
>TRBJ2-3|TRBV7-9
ASSLGRGTGTQY
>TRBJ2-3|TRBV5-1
ASSLAISAPDTQY
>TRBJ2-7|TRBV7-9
ASSPEGVSYEQY
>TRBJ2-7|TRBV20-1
SARELAGGGEQY
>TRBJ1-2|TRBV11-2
ASSHVRGEGNYGYT
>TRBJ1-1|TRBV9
ASSPQGDKNTEAF
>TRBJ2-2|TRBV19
ASSPRGRANTGELF
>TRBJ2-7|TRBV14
ASSQAGQGFEQY
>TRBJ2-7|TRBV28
ASSLSWGTSGGARYEQY
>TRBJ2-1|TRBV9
ASSVLLAGDKVEQF
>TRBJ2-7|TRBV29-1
SVGVSGRPYEQY
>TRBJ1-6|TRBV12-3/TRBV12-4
ASSLPGNSPLH
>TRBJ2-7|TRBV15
ATSSYLGTGVYEQY
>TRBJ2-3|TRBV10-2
ASSESALLATSTDTQY
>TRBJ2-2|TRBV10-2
ATRINTGELF
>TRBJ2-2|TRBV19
ASSIPWGQGDTGELF